This T cell receptor (beta chain) was identified during a study of sequential checkpoint blockade in melanoma. Study-level information: First-line arms were nivolumab then ipilimumab, or the reverse, randomized 1:1. Both treatment sequences were followed by maintenance nivolumab.

Here immunoSEQ multiplex PCR was the method, and the copy in TCRdb shows in-frame clones only, minus some. The table lists over 15,000 clones, approximately 57% of them singletons, with approximately 15% in the top ten. Per germline, CDR1 SNHLY and CDR2 FYNNEI. The CDR3 is 16 amino acids. After removal of 3 bases from V and 4 bases from J, the junction contained 0 bases not matched to a gene. The treatment was: randomized to nivolumab then ipilimumab (arm A) or the reverse (arm B). None of the patients previously received DNA-damaging chemotherapy. Sorted cells were live CD3+CD8+, lacking CD19 and CD56, from PBMCs.

The receptor was derived from a human donor with melanoma. The chain carries TRBV2 and TRBJ2-1; TRBD2 matches 16 bases. The sequenced sample was CD8+ T cells sorted from blood (inferred from file names), obtained from a patient given nivolumab and ipilimumab in sequence. This chain's CDR3 is CASSEGLAGGYNEQFF. CDR3 nucleotide sequence: TGTGCCAGCAGTGAGGGACTAGCGGGGGGGTACAATGAGCAGTTCTTC.